Listed below are T cell receptor beta chains from one sample, sequenced in a study of Ad26.COV2.S vaccination and SARS-CoV-2 variants. TCRdb keeps only in-frame clones here, not all; method: immunoSEQ multiplex PCR. This sample has 440,000 or so clones; roughly 91% occur once, and the top ten carry roughly 4.3%. The source material was peripheral blood, sampled in a trial of Ad26.COV2.S vaccine versus placebo. The receptors were sampled from a person between 18 and 59 years old who received the Ad26.COV2.S COVID-19 vaccine or a placebo. Each CDR3 is given with its conserved first and last residue.

TRBJ2-2	TRBV2	CATLGDTGELFF
TRBJ2-6	TRBV5-4	CASSPVLGANVLTF
TRBJ2-1	TRBV29-1	CSAPYGGNEQFF
TRBJ2-1	TRBV19	CASSPSSYNEQFF
TRBJ2-7	TRBV27	CASSGRPYEQYF
TRBJ2-3	TRBV9	CASSVEGGTDTQYF
TRBJ2-7	TRBV5-4	CASSLVQGGLEQYF
TRBJ1-1	TRBV7-9	CASSPRGLLGTEAFF
TRBJ2-1	TRBV5-4	CASGQSYNEQFF
TRBJ2-1	TRBV7-8	CASSVAGALGNEQFF
TRBJ2-2	TRBV7-2	CASRTDTGELFF
TRBJ2-7	TRBV23-1	CASSHIPGLAGPYEQYF
TRBJ2-7	TRBV4-3	CASSQARGASYEQYF
TRBJ2-7	TRBV15	CATSRDRYEQYF
TRBJ2-3	TRBV24-1	CATSAAGLAIDPDTQYF
TRBJ2-1	TRBV19	CASSISRSGRAEVGSYNEQFF
TRBJ1-2	TRBV6-5	CASVGTGGLGGYTF
TRBJ2-5	TRBV29-1	CSVVGGRRLLETQYF
TRBJ2-6	TRBV19	CASSISVMGANVLTF
TRBJ1-1	TRBV27	CATAMNTEAFF
TRBJ2-7	TRBV14	CASSPPDARSSYEQYF
TRBJ2-7	TRBV7-2	CASSLVVGPGSEQYF